The sequence of this TCR beta chain was determined in a study of blood T cells in healthy people across ages. Study-wide results and limits: Donor CMV status, an unknown factor, possibly confounded changes in expanded clonotypes.

Peripheral blood from each donor was collected in a volume of roughly 9.2 milliliters. This clonotype was counted only a few times. As yet, its antigen is unknown. Alongside a J-beta primer mix, a sample-barcoded 5' primer served in a second PCR lasting roughly 6 to 11 cycles. No fewer than 3 million CDR3-containing paired-end reads came from each sample. Using its own MiXCR run on the 5' RACE reads, TCRdb lists one record per CDR3 protein. The sample lists approximately 1,000,000 distinct CDR3 sequences; more than 30% were seen once. This CDR3 has 15 amino acids. Germline V gene lookup returns CDR1 MNHNY and CDR2 SVGAGI (reference sequence). Trimming left V 6 bases short and J 1 base short, with 15 bases between.

The chain combines TRBV6-6 with TRBJ1-1; D is undetermined. This sequence originates from a man aged 18-30 years in good health. The sample consisted of blood. CDR3 in amino acids: CASSTVEAPNTEAFF. The CDR3 bases are TGTGCCAGCAGCACCGTTGAGGCCCCGAACACTGAAGCTTTCTTT.